This TCR beta chain is from a study of graft-versus-host responses after intestinal transplantation. Study-level results: Allografts carried high graft-versus-host to host-versus-graft clonal ratios in patients having graft-donor T cell macrochimerism.

CDR3 length: 13 residues. Trimming took off 1 base at V and 8 bases at J, with 9 bases between the two ends. The V gene's germline CDR1 is LGHNA and CDR2 YSLEER. Worth noting for this clone: The antigen is not known.

Here immunoSEQ multiplex PCR was the method, and the copy in TCRdb shows in-frame clones only, minus some. The sample contains 85,000 to 100,000 clones, 85% to 95% of which appear only once. V is TRBV4-3 and J is TRBJ2-1; D uncertain. This clonotype originated in a human donor who received an intestinal transplant. The material sequenced was unstimulated CD8+ T cells sorted from spleen or lymph node cells, taken before intestinal transplant. The chain's CDR3 is CASSQVTLDEQFF. In nucleotides, the CDR3 is TGCGCCAGCAGCCAAGTAACTCTTGATGAGCAGTTCTTC.